The 19 T cell receptor beta chains below come from one sample, sequenced in a study of T-cell memory formation after mild COVID-19. TCRdb reprocessed the 5' RACE reads with MiXCR, giving one entry per CDR3 protein. The table shows approximately 340,000 distinct CDR3 sequences, with 13% occurring only once. Specimen: PBMCs or a T cell subset sorted from them (not recorded which). The receptors come from a man between 18 and 29 years old who had mild COVID-19 (a few samples of this study predate the infection). Cell type and time point are not known.

The V and J genes are TRBV29-1 and TRBJ1-4; D is undetermined. CDR3 length equals 13 residues. Trimming cost V 0 bases and J 8 bases, with 10 bases left between them. CDR1 is SQVTM, CDR2 ANQGSEA, per germline. The CDR3 coding sequence is TGCAGCGTTGAAGATCCGGACGAGGAAAAACTGTTTTTT. Translation: CSVEDPDEEKLFF.

This clonotype was seen more than once but under ten times. The CDR3 spells CASTSLYSPLHF. The CDR3 region has the DNA TGTGCCAGCACATCCCTCTATTCACCCCTCCACTTT. The rearrangement joins TRBV6-6 to TRBJ1-6; D is undetermined. The germline V gene encodes CDR1 MNHNY and CDR2 SVGAGI (reference sequence). V lost 7 bases and J 8 bases, leaving 9 bases between the germline ends. This CDR3 is built from 12 residues.

The rearrangement links TRBV7-8 to TRBJ1-2; unclear D gene. CDR3 length: 15 residues. V was clipped by 5 bases and J by 5 bases, with 18 bases between them. Germline V gene sequence: CDR1 SGHVS, CDR2 FQNEAQ. The DNA for the CDR3 is TGTGCCAGCAGCGAAGCGGTGGGCTTGGCGTATGGCTACACCTTC. Translation: CASSEAVGLAYGYTF.

This clonotype was found many times. This rearrangement joins TRBV15 to TRBJ2-7; 9 bases match TRBD2. The J segment lost 2 bases and the V segment lost 1 base, leaving 3 bases of the junction unmatched. The CDR3 is 15 residues long. CDR1 LNHNV and CDR2 YYDKDF come from the germline V gene (reference sequence). The CDR3 coding sequence is TGTGCCACCAGCAGAGGTAGCGGGGGAACCTACGAGCAGTACTTC. This codes for CATSRGSGGTYEQYF.

In its sample, this clonotype was seen a few times. The chain has TRBV5-1 and TRBJ2-6; no firm D call. Trimming left V 4 bases short and J 0 bases short, with 8 bases between. Germline CDR1 and CDR2: SGHRS and YFSETQ. This CDR3 is 15 amino acids long. The CDR3 here is CASSPISSGANVLTF. The CDR3 nucleotides are TGCGCCAGCAGCCCCATCTCCTCTGGGGCCAACGTCCTGACTTTC.

This clonotype was counted at least ten times. The chain combines TRBV28 with TRBJ1-6, with 12 bases fitting TRBD1. The CDR3 loop spans 18 amino acids. V lost 6 bases, J lost 10 bases, and 16 bases stayed unmatched. Germline V gene sequence: CDR1 MDHEN, CDR2 SYDVKM. The CDR3 DNA follows: TGTGCCAGCAGCCTCGGGACAGGGGGCCCCGTGGTGAGATCACCCCTCCACTTT. It specifies CASSLGTGGPVVRSPLHF.

This clonotype was recorded at least ten times. The chain links TRBV11-2 to TRBJ2-2; the match to TRBD1 covers 11 bases. Unmatched junction bases numbered 9, after V lost 5 bases and J lost 4 bases. Per germline, CDR1 SGHAT and CDR2 FQNNGV. The CDR3 is made up of 17 amino acids. DNA of the CDR3: TGTGCCAGCAGCGCGGACAGGGGGCTACTCATCACCGGGGAGCTGTTTTTT. Its translation: CASSADRGLLITGELFF.

This clonotype turned up a few times. This chain connects TRBV29-1 to TRBJ1-1, with TRBD1 matching over 8 bases. The germline gives CDR1 SQVTM, CDR2 ANQGSEA. This CDR3 is 13 amino acids long. Trimming removed 4 bases from V and 4 bases from J; junction bases left unmatched: 5. CDR3 protein: CSVARDRGTEAFF. CDR3 nucleotide sequence: TGCAGCGTTGCGCGCGACAGGGGCACTGAAGCTTTCTTT.

This clonotype has more than one count but fewer than ten. The chain couples TRBV5-1 to TRBJ1-1; 7 bases map to TRBD1. This CDR3 spans 13 amino acids. Germline V gene data show CDR1 as SGHRS and CDR2 as YFSETQ. V shed 0 bases, J shed 10 bases, and the junction held 6 bases outside the gene matches. This CDR3 is CASSLETGSTAFF. The CDR3 bases are TGCGCCAGCAGCTTGGAGACAGGGTCTACAGCTTTCTTT.

This chain links TRBV7-8 with TRBJ1-1; tentative D call: TRBD1 (6 bases). There are 15 residues in the CDR3. Germline CDR1 SGHVS, CDR2 FQNEAQ. Trimming took off 4 bases at V and 1 base at J, with 13 bases between the two ends. CDR3 in amino acids: CASSSLQGPNTEAFF. CDR3 sequence (DNA): TGTGCCAGCAGCTCCCTACAGGGTCCGAACACTGAAGCTTTCTTT.

This clonotype was observed a few times. J is TRBJ1-1 and V is TRBV12-3 or TRBV12-4; a possible D gene is TRBD1 (6 bases). This CDR3 is built from 14 residues. Trimming shortened V by 6 bases and J by 4 bases, and 15 bases separated the two germline ends. CDR3 nucleotide sequence: TGTGCCAGCAGCTCTTCGGTAGGGGGCACTGAAGCTTTCTTT. Its protein is CASSSSVGGTEAFF.

In its sample, this clonotype was seen a few times. The J gene is TRBJ1-1, the V gene TRBV12-5; D call uncertain. The ends were cut back, 4 bases at V and 5 bases at J, with 11 bases in the middle. CDR3 length equals 13 residues. Germline lookup yields CDR1 LGHNT and CDR2 FRNRAP. The CDR3 DNA is TGTGCTAGTGGTTCCCGTCCGGGTACTGAAGCTTTCTTT. It codes for CASGSRPGTEAFF.

This clonotype was seen only a few times. The chain couples TRBV5-1 to TRBJ2-5; D call uncertain. V was clipped by 4 bases and J by 4 bases, with 8 bases between them. The germline gives CDR1 SGHRS, CDR2 YFSETQ. The CDR3 contains 12 residues. This chain's CDR3 is CASSSPLETQYF. Here the CDR3 DNA reads TGCGCCAGCAGCAGCCCATTAGAGACCCAGTACTTC.

This clonotype was observed a few times. The gene calls are TRBV18 and TRBJ2-7; D is undetermined. The germline V gene has CDR1 KGHSH and CDR2 LQKENI. Trimming left V 6 bases short and J 5 bases short, with 8 bases between. CDR3 length: 11 residues. The CDR3 loop reads CASSRSHEQYF. For the CDR3, the DNA is TGTGCCAGCTCCCGGAGCCACGAGCAGTACTTC.

This clonotype was picked up a small number of times. This sequence joins TRBV19 and TRBJ1-5; unclear D gene. Germline V gives CDR1 LNHDA, CDR2 SQIVND (reference sequence). The CDR3 consists of 12 residues. Trimming pared 6 bases from V and 4 bases from J, leaving 7 bases between. Written as DNA, the CDR3 is TGTGCCAGTAGACAGACAAATCAGCCCCAGCATTTT. Protein: CASRQTNQPQHF.

The chain combines TRBV19 with TRBJ2-3; D call uncertain. The CDR3 totals 13 residues. Germline V lookup: CDR1 LNHDA, CDR2 SQIVND (reference sequence). V shed 1 base and J shed 6 bases, with 8 bases lying between them. CDR3 sequence: CASSIGGGDTQYF. DNA for the CDR3: TGTGCCAGTAGTATAGGGGGTGGGGATACGCAGTATTTT.

The gene calls are TRBV3-1 and TRBJ1-1; 10 positions match TRBD1. V was pared by 5 bases and J by 5 bases, with 8 bases of the junction left unmatched. In germline, CDR1 is LGHDT, CDR2 YNNKEL (reference sequence). This CDR3 comprises 15 residues. The CDR3 nucleotides are TGTGCCAGCAGCTTCGGGACAGGGGAATGGACTGAAGCTTTCTTT. Translating it yields CASSFGTGEWTEAFF.

The chain has TRBV7-3 and TRBJ1-2; D might be TRBD1 (5 bases). Trimming cost V 5 bases and J 4 bases, with 14 bases left between them. The V gene's germline CDR1 is SGHTA and CDR2 FQGTGA. The CDR3 loop spans 14 amino acids. The CDR3, as DNA: TGTGCCAGCAGCCCGGGGGACGGTAGCTATGGCTACACCTTC. It codes for CASSPGDGSYGYTF.

Only a few counts were recorded for this clonotype. The J gene is TRBJ2-5, the V gene TRBV20-1; 10 bases are a match to TRBD1. The germline V gene encodes CDR1 DFQATT and CDR2 SNEGSKA (reference sequence). V trimming: 5 bases; J trimming: 3 bases; junction bases outside the gene matches: 3. The length of the CDR3 is 13 residues. The CDR3: CSASGTGEETQYF. The CDR3, as DNA: TGCAGTGCTTCCGGGACAGGGGAAGAGACCCAGTACTTC.